The 29 T cell receptor beta chains listed next were all sequenced from one sample in a study of cytomegalovirus exposure and HLA in healthy donors. Assay used: immunoSEQ multiplex PCR; TCRdb lists only in-frame clones, some missing. In the table there are approximately 160,000 clones, 65% to 90% of which are singletons. Sequenced sample: PBMCs. These receptor sequences come from a young woman in good health and CMV-seronegative.

The rearrangement joins TRBV4-1 to TRBJ2-5; 8 nucleotides align to TRBD1. The germline CDR1 and CDR2 sequences are MGHRA and YSYEKL. The J segment lost 4 bases and the V segment lost 5 bases, leaving 9 bases of the junction unmatched. There are 15 residues in the CDR3. The CDR3 loop reads CASSSGQAWGETQYF. In nucleotides, the CDR3 is TGCGCCAGCAGCTCGGGACAGGCGTGGGGAGAGACCCAGTACTTC.

The rearrangement uses TRBV19 and TRBJ1-4; 8 positions match TRBD1. Trimming at V came to 7 bases and at J to 2 bases, leaving 9 bases not matched to a gene. The CDR3 consists of 16 residues. The germline V gene has CDR1 LNHDA and CDR2 SQIVND (reference sequence). CDR3 bases: TGTGCCAGTATCGGACAGGGTGCGTCCACTAATGAAAAACTGTTTTTT. Translated, it gives CASIGQGASTNEKLFF.

The J gene is TRBJ2-7, the V gene TRBV7-8; 7 bases match TRBD1. J lost 0 bases, V lost 1 base, and 15 bases had no gene match. The CDR3 is 19 residues long. Per germline, CDR1 SGHVS and CDR2 FQNEAQ. This CDR3 reads CASSLEGKDRRTNSYEQYF. In DNA form, the CDR3 reads TGTGCCAGCAGCTTAGAGGGAAAGGACAGGCGGACCAACTCCTACGAGCAGTACTTC.

The chain carries TRBV12-5 and TRBJ2-7; unclear D gene. The length of the CDR3 is 12 residues. V was pared by 1 base and J by 7 bases, with 8 bases between. The germline V gene encodes CDR1 LGHNT and CDR2 FRNRAP. CDR3 residues: CASGLGAREQYF. In DNA, the CDR3 is TGTGCTAGTGGTTTGGGAGCGAGGGAGCAGTACTTC.

The chain recombines TRBV13 with TRBJ2-1, with D uncertain. This CDR3 has 17 residues. Germline assignment: CDR1 PRHDT and CDR2 FYEKMQ (reference sequence). Deletions cut 3 bases from V and 7 bases from J, with 22 bases between. CDR3 region: CASSFNWARAMFNEQFF. The CDR3 DNA reads as TGTGCCAGCAGCTTTAATTGGGCTCGCGCCATGTTTAATGAGCAGTTCTTC.

The J gene is TRBJ2-7, the V gene TRBV7-8; 7 nucleotides agree with TRBD1. Germline V gene sequence: CDR1 SGHVS, CDR2 FQNEAQ. V gave up 5 bases and J gave up 3 bases; unmatched junction bases: 4. The CDR3 covers 13 residues. CDR3 loop: CASSRDSLYEQYF. The CDR3 DNA is TGTGCCAGCAGCCGGGACAGCCTCTACGAGCAGTACTTC.

As DNA, the CDR3 is TGTGCCAGCAGTTACTTCTTAGCGGGGGGGCAAGGTACGCAGTATTTT. Protein sequence: CASSYFLAGGQGTQYF. The chain has TRBV6-5 and TRBJ2-3, with 11 bases matching TRBD2. There are 16 residues in the CDR3. Trimming removed 1 base from V and 8 bases from J; junction bases left unmatched: 8. From germline, CDR1 is MNHEY and CDR2 SVGAGI.

The rearrangement joins TRBV18 to TRBJ1-3; D is unresolved. Trimming took 3 bases from V and 4 from J, leaving 22 bases between them. CDR1 and CDR2 (germline): KGHSH, LQKENI. The CDR3 is 18 residues long. The CDR3 DNA follows: TGTGCCAGCTCACCTAGGACTGCCCACTCGGGTTCCGGAAACACCATATATTTT. This codes for CASSPRTAHSGSGNTIYF.

This sequence joins TRBV4-3 and TRBJ2-2; D perhaps matches TRBD1 (6 bases). Germline CDR1 is LGHNA and CDR2 is YSLEER. The CDR3 contains 15 residues. The V end lost 0 bases, the J end lost 5 bases, and 10 bases lay between the germline ends. The DNA for the CDR3 is TGCGCCAGCAGCCAAGATACAGGGCTAACCGGGGAGCTGTTTTTT. Translating gives CASSQDTGLTGELFF.

The J gene is TRBJ2-2, the V gene TRBV18; D perhaps matches TRBD1 (6 bases). Germline CDR1 reads KGHSH; CDR2 reads LQKENI. Trimming pared 5 bases from V and 6 bases from J, leaving 13 bases between. This CDR3 has 14 amino acids. CDR3 sequence: CASSEDRPSGELFF. The CDR3 DNA reads TGTGCCAGCTCAGAGGACAGACCCTCCGGGGAGCTGTTTTTT.

The V gene is TRBV4-3, the J gene TRBJ2-2; 8 bases map to TRBD2. Germline-derived CDR1 and CDR2 are LGHNA and YSLEER. This CDR3 is built from 15 residues. With V trimmed by 1 base and J by 8 bases, 6 bases remained unmatched. The CDR3 sequence is CASSQAGGWSGELFF. The CDR3 DNA sequence: TGCGCCAGCAGCCAAGCGGGAGGGTGGTCGGGGGAGCTGTTTTTT.

CDR3 residues: CASSEGGQGYEQFF. The CDR3 DNA is TGTGCCAGCAGCGAGGGAGGACAGGGATATGAGCAGTTCTTC. The rearrangement links TRBV9 to TRBJ2-1; TRBD1 agrees at 8 bases. CDR3 length: 14 amino acids. J lost 8 bases, V lost 3 bases, and 7 bases had no gene match. CDR1 and CDR2 (germline): SGDLS, YYNGEE.

The chain carries TRBV11-2 and TRBJ2-7; D is possibly TRBD1 (6 bases). Germline loops: CDR1 SGHAT, CDR2 FQNNGV. Trimming removed 5 bases at V and 4 bases at J, with 18 bases between. The CDR3 covers 15 residues. The CDR3 bases are TGTGCCAGCAGCCCCCCAGCAGGGGTATTATACGAGCAGTACTTC. Protein product: CASSPPAGVLYEQYF.

The V gene is TRBV5-1, the J gene TRBJ1-1; D gene ambiguous. CDR1 is SGHRS, CDR2 YFSETQ, per germline. With 3 bases removed from V and 7 bases from J, the gap between germline ends came to 10 bases. The CDR3 loop spans 12 amino acids. CDR3 bases: TGCGCCAGCAGCTCCCCTACCGGTGAAGCTTTCTTT. Protein product: CASSSPTGEAFF.

The V call is TRBV27, the J call TRBJ2-1; 13 nucleotides match TRBD2. J lost 4 bases, V lost 5 bases, and 2 bases had no gene match. CDR1 MNHEY and CDR2 SMNVEV come from the germline V gene (reference sequence). This CDR3 region has 15 residues. The CDR3 sequence is CASSLTSGGYNEQFF. The CDR3 nucleotides read TGTGCCAGCAGTCTGACTAGCGGGGGGTACAATGAGCAGTTCTTC.

The rearrangement links TRBV29-1 to TRBJ2-7; 7 bases map to TRBD2. This CDR3 has 14 amino acids. The germline V gene has CDR1 SQVTM and CDR2 ANQGSEA. V dropped 5 bases and J dropped 0; count of bases not matched to a gene: 7. The CDR3 protein is CSVRAAGSSYEQYF. The CDR3 nucleotides read TGCAGCGTTCGTGCAGCGGGGTCCTCCTACGAGCAGTACTTC.

The chain joins TRBV6-1 to TRBJ1-5, with 8 bases fitting TRBD1. V shed 6 bases and J 1 base; nucleotides not matched to a gene: 2. The length of the CDR3 is 14 residues. Germline V CDR1 and CDR2: MNHNS, SASEGT. The CDR3 DNA reads as TGTGCCAGCAGATGGACAGGGAGCAATCAGCCCCAGCATTTT. Protein product: CASRWTGSNQPQHF.

The chain employs TRBV12-5 and TRBJ1-5; 9 nucleotides agree with TRBD1. V was pared by 1 base and J by 4 bases, with 2 bases of the junction left unmatched. This CDR3 is 15 amino acids long. Germline assignment: CDR1 LGHNT and CDR2 FRNRAP. The CDR3 DNA follows: TGTGCTAGTGGTTTGGGGACAGGGGAAAATCAGCCCCAGCATTTT. As protein: CASGLGTGENQPQHF.

The chain recombines TRBV6-4 with TRBJ2-1; 10 bases map to TRBD1. Germline lookup yields CDR1 MRHNA and CDR2 SNTAGT. The CDR3 has 16 residues. V was pared by 0 bases and J by 6 bases, with 5 bases of the junction left unmatched. CDR3 region: CASSDSPGQGPNEQFF. Written as DNA, the CDR3 is TGTGCCAGCAGTGACTCTCCGGGACAGGGGCCCAATGAGCAGTTCTTC.

V gene TRBV2 combines with J gene TRBJ1-2; TRBD1 matches 8 bases. CDR1 and CDR2 (germline): SNHLY, FYNNEI. The CDR3 loop spans 15 amino acids. The ends lost 0 bases at V and 5 bases at J; junction bases unmatched: 5. This chain's CDR3 is CASSEAAGTGYGYTF. CDR3 sequence (DNA): TGTGCCAGCAGTGAAGCAGCTGGGACAGGATATGGCTACACCTTC.

The chain combines TRBV27 with TRBJ2-3, with D hard to call. The CDR3 runs to 13 residues. Looked up from germline, CDR1 is MNHEY and CDR2 is SMNVEV (reference sequence). The V end was cut by 2 bases, the J end by 4 bases, with 7 bases between. CDR3 DNA sequence: TGTGCCAGCAGTTTAATTGGCCCAGATACGCAGTATTTT. It is translated as CASSLIGPDTQYF.

The chain employs TRBV2 and TRBJ2-3; 9 bases are a match to TRBD1. The CDR3 covers 16 residues. Germline CDR1 SNHLY, CDR2 FYNNEI. V shed 3 bases and J 2 bases; nucleotides not matched to a gene: 6. Here the CDR3 reads CASSEPGQGVTDTQYF. The DNA for the CDR3 is TGTGCCAGCAGTGAGCCGGGACAGGGAGTCACAGATACGCAGTATTTT. Supplemented by reference TRBV2 and TRBJ2-3, the full variable domain reads EPEVTQTPSHQVTQMGQEVILRCVPISNHLYFYWYRQILGQKVEFLVSFYNNEISEKSEIFDDQFSVERPDGSNFTLKIRSTKLEDSAMYFCASSEPGQGVTDTQYFGPGTRLTVL.

The chain links TRBV5-1 to TRBJ2-7; TRBD1 matches 9 bases. In germline, CDR1 is SGHRS, CDR2 YFSETQ. The CDR3 is made up of 18 amino acids. V lost 1 base, J lost 0 bases, and 11 bases stayed unmatched. The CDR3 protein is CASSLKLPRQGVSYEQYF. CDR3 DNA: TGCGCCAGCAGCTTGAAGTTACCAAGACAGGGGGTCTCCTACGAGCAGTACTTC. Combining the CDR3 with reference TRBV5-1 and TRBJ2-7 gives the whole variable domain KAGVTQTPRYLIKTRGQQVTLSCSPISGHRSVSWYQQTPGQGLQFLFEYFSETQRNKGNFPGRFSGRQFSNSRSEMNVSTLELGDSALYLCASSLKLPRQGVSYEQYFGPGTRLTVT.

This sequence joins TRBV18 and TRBJ2-1, with 13 bases aligning to TRBD2. This CDR3 spans 15 amino acids. V lost 8 bases and J lost 6; bases outside the gene matches: 7. Germline CDR1 and CDR2: KGHSH and LQKENI. The CDR3 protein is CASPGGTSGANEQFF. The CDR3 DNA reads TGTGCCAGCCCAGGGGGGACTAGCGGGGCCAATGAGCAGTTCTTC.

The chain employs TRBV5-4 and TRBJ1-3, with D possibly matching TRBD1 (5 bases). V was shortened by 0 bases and J by 4 bases, with 5 bases between the two germline ends. Germline V gene data show CDR1 as SGHNT and CDR2 as YYREEE (reference sequence). The CDR3 spans 13 residues. The CDR3, as DNA: TGTGCCAGCAGCTTGGACAGGGGAAACACCATATATTTT. Translation: CASSLDRGNTIYF.

This clone showed up just a few times. The chain links TRBV10-1 to TRBJ2-7, with 9 bases lining up with TRBD1. Germline V gene sequence: CDR1 WNHNN, CDR2 SYGVQD (reference sequence). This CDR3 spans 14 amino acids. V shed 6 bases, J shed 5 bases, and the junction held 8 bases outside the gene matches. The CDR3 DNA reads TGCGCCAGCAGACCCGGGACAGGGTTCGACGAGCAGTACTTC. This sequence encodes CASRPGTGFDEQYF.

This sequence joins TRBV11-2 and TRBJ1-5, with unresolved D. Germline loops: CDR1 SGHAT, CDR2 FQNNGV. Trimming removed 4 bases at V and 3 bases at J, with 7 bases between. This CDR3 contains 13 residues. The CDR3 loop is CASSSSANQPQHF. The CDR3 DNA is TGTGCCAGCAGCTCAAGCGCCAATCAGCCCCAGCATTTT. The full variable domain, rest sourced from reference TRBV11-2 and TRBJ1-5, is EAGVAQSPRYKIIEKRQSVAFWCNPISGHATLYWYQQILGQGPKLLIQFQNNGVVDDSQLPKDRFSAERLKGVDSTLKIQPAKLEDSAVYLCASSSSANQPQHFGDGTRLSIL.

V gene TRBV27 combines with J gene TRBJ2-3; 8 nucleotides match TRBD2. The V gene's germline CDR1 is MNHEY and CDR2 SMNVEV (reference sequence). V gave up 6 bases and J gave up 0 bases; unmatched junction bases: 14. The CDR3 totals 18 residues. CDR3 bases: TGTGCCAGCAGACCCCTCCCGGGGCAGCGGGAGAGCACAGATACGCAGTATTTT. Translating gives CASRPLPGQRESTDTQYF.

This chain connects TRBV7-9 to TRBJ2-5; no firm D call. V was shortened by 3 bases and J by 1 base, with 12 bases between the two germline ends. In germline, CDR1 is SEHNR, CDR2 FQNEAQ (reference sequence). This CDR3 is 15 amino acids long. The CDR3 region has the DNA TGTGCCAGCAGCTTTCTACGCGGTAGCCAAGAGACCCAGTACTTC. It codes for CASSFLRGSQETQYF.